This T cell receptor (beta chain) is drawn from a study of regulatory T cells in long-lasting Graves disease. The CDR3 totals 12 residues. Per germline, CDR1 MRHNA and CDR2 SNTAGT. V was clipped by 7 bases and J by 4 bases, with 7 bases between them. Documented time point: persistent/refractory GD, antithyroid drugs over 5 years with positive TRAb. PBMC-extracted RNA yielded the TCR library. The authors diagnosed Graves' disease using American Thyroid Association guidelines. Investigators prepared the TCR beta libraries by applying iRepertoire HTBI primers and Arm-PCR of CDR3 regions. Authors' methods: The identification of roughly 62 TRBV and approximately 13 TRBJ segments was made across samples. TCRdb fed the multiplex PCR reads into MiXCR, producing one record per CDR3 protein. The V and J calls here are based on TCRdb, not the publication. Of 300,000 to 350,000 distinct CDR3 sequences in the sample, around 19% were seen once.

This sequence joins TRBV6-4 and TRBJ1-4; D is perhaps TRBD1 (5 bases). The sequencing used peripheral blood mononuclear cells (PBMCs), collected when the disease was refractory, from a patient treated with antithyroid drugs. This receptor was obtained from a female donor with Graves disease. This CDR3 reads CASKGYNEKLFF. CDR3 nucleotide sequence: TGTGCCAGCAAGGGGTATAATGAAAAACTGTTTTTT.